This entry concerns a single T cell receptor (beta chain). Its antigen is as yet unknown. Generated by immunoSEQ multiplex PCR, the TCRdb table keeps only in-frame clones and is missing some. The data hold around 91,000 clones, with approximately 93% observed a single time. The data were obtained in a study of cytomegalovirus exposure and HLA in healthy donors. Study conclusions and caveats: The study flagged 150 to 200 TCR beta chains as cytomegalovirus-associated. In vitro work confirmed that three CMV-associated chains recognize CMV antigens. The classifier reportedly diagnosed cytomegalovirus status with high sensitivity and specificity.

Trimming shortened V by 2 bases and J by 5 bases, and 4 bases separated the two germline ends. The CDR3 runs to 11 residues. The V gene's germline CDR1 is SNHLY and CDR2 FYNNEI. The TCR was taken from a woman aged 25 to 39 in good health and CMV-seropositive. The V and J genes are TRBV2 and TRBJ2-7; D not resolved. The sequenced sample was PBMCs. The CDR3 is CASSEFDEQYF. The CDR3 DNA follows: TGTGCCAGCAGTGAATTCGACGAGCAGTACTTC. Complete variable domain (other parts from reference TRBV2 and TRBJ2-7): EPEVTQTPSHQVTQMGQEVILRCVPISNHLYFYWYRQILGQKVEFLVSFYNNEISEKSEIFDDQFSVERPDGSNFTLKIRSTKLEDSAMYFCASSEFDEQYFGPGTRLTVT.